This TCR beta chain was found in a study of technical replicates of blood from a few donors. Only in-frame clones appear in the TCRdb table, and some are missing; sequencing was by immunoSEQ multiplex PCR. The profile covers almost 70,000 clones, with roughly nine tenths appearing a single time and around 4.5% taken by the ten largest. Sample: PBMCs. The clonotype originates from a human donor in good health. Some clones in this sample may be carry-over from other donors' samples.

The CDR3 reads CASSRGAGEDTQYF. In nucleotides, the CDR3 is TGTGCCAGCAGTCGAGGGGCAGGGGAAGATACGCAGTATTTT. The chain links TRBV4-2 to TRBJ2-3; possibly TRBD1 for D (6 bases). CDR1 is LGHNA and CDR2 is YNFKEQ in the germline V gene. Trimming stripped 6 bases from V and 5 bases from J, with 15 bases between. CDR3 length: 14 residues.